The 18 T cell receptor beta chains given below trace back to one sample, sequenced in a study of CD8 T cells in ankylosing spondylitis. TCRdb ran MiXCR on the 5' RACE reads and lists one entry per CDR3 protein. The sample contains some 130,000 distinct CDR3 sequences, around 10% of which appear only once. Specimen: blood, either unsorted or a sorted T cell fraction (not recorded which). Source of these receptors: a female donor with ankylosing spondylitis or in good health (not recorded which).

This clonotype was seen ten or more times. This chain joins TRBV18 and TRBJ1-2; D remains unclear. This CDR3 is 14 amino acids long. V was clipped by 6 bases and J by 4 bases, with 15 bases between them. Germline assignment: CDR1 KGHSH and CDR2 LQKENI. In DNA, the CDR3 is TGTGCCAGCTCCTCCGGAGGCCAACCCTATGGCTACACCTTC. As protein: CASSSGGQPYGYTF.

This clonotype was seen many times. The gene calls are TRBV11-2 and TRBJ2-1, with 7 bases lining up with TRBD1. This CDR3 region has 14 residues. Trimming at V came to 2 bases and at J to 5 bases, leaving 3 bases not matched to a gene. The germline gives CDR1 SGHAT, CDR2 FQNNGV. The CDR3 here is CASSLSQGNNEQFF. The CDR3 bases are TGTGCCAGCAGCTTATCACAGGGGAACAATGAGCAGTTCTTC.

This clonotype was recorded many times. The genes are TRBV10-2 and TRBJ2-5; D is ambiguous. CDR3 length: 14 residues. V was shortened by 3 bases and J by 3 bases, with 11 bases between the two germline ends. Germline assignment: CDR1 WSHSY and CDR2 SAAADI. CDR3 protein: CASSDGRVKETQYF. CDR3 DNA: TGCGCCAGCAGTGACGGAAGAGTTAAAGAGACCCAGTACTTC.

V usage is TRBV18 and J usage is TRBJ2-7; D uncertain. Germline V gives CDR1 KGHSH, CDR2 LQKENI. The length of the CDR3 is 14 residues. V was clipped by 3 bases and J by 2 bases, with 11 bases between them. The CDR3 is CASSPRQVPYEQYF. CDR3 DNA: TGTGCCAGCTCACCTCGGCAGGTTCCCTACGAGCAGTACTTC.

This clonotype was counted ten times or more. This chain links TRBV5-1 with TRBJ1-6, with 7 bases fitting TRBD1. CDR3 length equals 17 residues. J lost 3 bases, V lost 3 bases, and 9 bases had no gene match. Germline V gives CDR1 SGHRS, CDR2 YFSETQ. CDR3: CASSSTGTEDYNSPLHF. The CDR3 DNA reads TGCGCCAGCAGCTCGACCGGGACAGAAGACTATAATTCACCCCTCCACTTT.

This clonotype has only a few counts. The chain couples TRBV19 to TRBJ2-7; no definite D call. Germline V gene data show CDR1 as LNHDA and CDR2 as SQIVND (reference sequence). The V and J ends lost 3 bases and 5 bases respectively, with 17 bases between them. The CDR3 covers 15 residues. The CDR3 DNA sequence: TGTGCCAGTAGTATTGCGCCAAGCAATACCAACGAGCAGTACTTC. Its protein is CASSIAPSNTNEQYF. The full variable domain, its missing parts supplied by reference TRBV19 and TRBJ2-7, is DGGITQSPKYLFRKEGQNVTLSCEQNLNHDAMYWYRQDPGQGLRLIYYSQIVNDFQKGDIAEGYSVSREKKESFPLTVTSAQKNPTAFYLCASSIAPSNTNEQYFGPGTRLTVT.

This clonotype occurred once. The chain has TRBV5-1 and TRBJ1-2; a possible D gene is TRBD1 (6 bases). This CDR3 is 13 amino acids long. Germline CDR1 is SGHRS and CDR2 is YFSETQ. V was shortened by 4 bases and J by 4 bases, with 11 bases between the two germline ends. The CDR3 reads CASSPGQPYGYTF. DNA for the CDR3: TGCGCCAGCAGCCCCGGACAGCCCTATGGCTACACCTTC.

This clonotype occurred many times. The chain employs TRBV29-1 and TRBJ1-2, with D perhaps matching TRBD1 (5 bases). This CDR3 has 13 amino acids. Germline values: CDR1 SQVTM, CDR2 ANQGSEA. Trimming took 8 bases from V and 2 from J, leaving 15 bases between them. This chain's CDR3 is CSTNRGGNYGYTF. The CDR3 nucleotides are TGCAGCACTAATCGGGGGGGGAACTATGGCTACACCTTC.

This clonotype has a handful of counts. The CDR3 DNA sequence: TGTGCCAGTAGTACGCGGACTAGCGGCCGATCCTACAATGAGCAGTTCTTC. Its translation: CASSTRTSGRSYNEQFF. V gene TRBV19 combines with J gene TRBJ2-1, with 10 nucleotides matching TRBD2. With 4 bases clipped from V and 1 base from J, the junction kept 7 bases outside the gene matches. CDR3 length: 17 residues. The germline CDR1 and CDR2 sequences are LNHDA and SQIVND (reference sequence).

This clonotype occurred many times. The chain employs TRBV12-3 or TRBV12-4 and TRBJ1-1; unclear D gene. CDR3 length: 13 amino acids. V shed 3 bases and J shed 4 bases, with 9 bases lying between them. The CDR3 sequence: CASSLREGTEAFF. CDR3 bases: TGTGCCAGCAGTTTGAGGGAGGGCACTGAAGCTTTCTTT.

This clonotype occurred many times. The chain recombines TRBV24-1 with TRBJ2-2; TRBD2 aligns across 10 bases. J gave up 4 bases and V 3 bases, and 7 bases lay outside the gene matches. This CDR3 region has 17 residues. Germline CDR1 is KGHDR and CDR2 is SFDVKD. CDR3 nucleotides: TGTGCCACCAGTGATCCCGGACTAGCGGAATCCACCGGGGAGCTGTTTTTT. This sequence encodes CATSDPGLAESTGELFF.

This clonotype has at least ten counts. The rearrangement links TRBV3-1 to TRBJ2-7, with D possibly matching TRBD2 (6 bases). V lost 1 base to trimming and J lost 4 bases, with 14 bases between them. Germline loops: CDR1 LGHDT, CDR2 YNNKEL (reference sequence). The CDR3 has 15 residues. Here the CDR3 reads CASSQAPGTQYEQYF. Written as DNA, the CDR3 is TGTGCCAGCAGCCAAGCTCCTGGGACTCAGTACGAGCAGTACTTC.

This clonotype was counted at least ten times. The chain joins TRBV5-1 to TRBJ2-7, with TRBD2 identical over 10 bases. Germline values: CDR1 SGHRS, CDR2 YFSETQ. Trimming took 6 bases from V and 4 from J; bases not matched to a gene: 4. This CDR3 comprises 13 residues. CDR3 DNA: TGCGCCAGCAACCCTAGCGGGAGTTACGAGCAGTACTTC. The encoded protein is CASNPSGSYEQYF.

This clonotype turned up a few times. The V call is TRBV27, the J call TRBJ1-3; TRBD1 is a possible D gene (6 bases). Trimming took off 5 bases at V and 4 bases at J, with 18 bases between the two ends. This CDR3 spans 16 amino acids. From germline, CDR1 is MNHEY and CDR2 SMNVEV (reference sequence). Written as DNA, the CDR3 is TGTGCCAGCAGTCCGAACAGGGACGGTCTCGGAAACACCATATATTTT. It specifies CASSPNRDGLGNTIYF.

This clonotype was seen at least ten times. This chain uses TRBV5-6 with TRBJ2-2; no clear D gene. The CDR3 loop spans 15 amino acids. The germline V and J ends were trimmed by 2 bases and 4 bases, with 12 bases remaining between them. Per germline, CDR1 SGHDT and CDR2 YYEEEE. CDR3 region: CASSFQWSGTGELFF. CDR3 bases: TGTGCCAGCAGCTTCCAGTGGTCGGGCACCGGGGAGCTGTTTTTT.

At least ten counts were recorded for this clonotype. The chain links TRBV20-1 to TRBJ1-5, with D possibly matching TRBD1 (5 bases). This CDR3 has 14 residues. The V and J ends lost 1 base and 2 bases respectively, with 9 bases between them. Looked up from germline, CDR1 is DFQATT and CDR2 is SNEGSKA (reference sequence). This chain's CDR3 is CSARGGAGNQPQHF. The CDR3 bases are TGCAGTGCTAGAGGCGGGGCGGGCAATCAGCCCCAGCATTTT.

This clonotype has at least ten counts. The V and J genes are TRBV6-2 or TRBV6-3 and TRBJ1-3; no firm D call. The CDR3 length is 15 residues. V was shortened by 0 bases and J by 2 bases, with 8 bases between the two germline ends. Germline CDR1 is MNHEY and CDR2 is SVGEGT. CDR3 sequence (DNA): TGTGCCAGCAGTTACTCGTCCGCCACTGGAAACACCATATATTTT. This sequence encodes CASSYSSATGNTIYF.

This clonotype was detected many times. This chain links TRBV5-6 with TRBJ1-2; D uncertain. Between the trimmed V and J ends, which lost 0 bases and 8 bases, there was a span of 8 bases. CDR1 and CDR2 (germline): SGHDT, YYEEEE. CDR3 size: 12 residues. This CDR3 reads CASSLVAFGYTF. Here the CDR3 DNA reads TGTGCCAGCAGCTTGGTTGCATTCGGCTACACCTTC.